This entry lists 15 T cell receptor beta chains sequenced from one sample in a study of blood T cell repertoires in COVID-19. The method was immunoSEQ multiplex PCR; TCRdb's version includes in-frame clones alone and lacks a portion of them. The repertoire holds fewer than 350,000 clones, with 80% to 85% as singletons. The material sequenced was peripheral blood. The receptors were gathered from a woman aged 60-75 years with active or convalescent COVID-19.

J is TRBJ1-1 and V is TRBV30; TRBD1 aligns across 10 bases. This CDR3 region has 12 residues. CDR1 GTSNPN and CDR2 SVGIG come from the germline V gene (reference sequence). V was pared by 1 base and J by 10 bases, with 3 bases of the junction left unmatched. CDR3 coding DNA: TGTGCCTGGAGTGGAGGGGACAGGGGAGCTTTCTTT. Protein product: CAWSGGDRGAFF.

This chain connects TRBV28 to TRBJ2-1, with 12 bases lining up with TRBD2. Germline CDR1 is MDHEN and CDR2 is SYDVKM. Trimming removed 1 base from V and 9 bases from J; junction bases left unmatched: 13. CDR3 size: 18 residues. The CDR3 protein is CASSLLSRASGGAIEQFF. The CDR3 DNA reads TGTGCCAGCAGTTTATTGAGTCGGGCTAGCGGGGGGGCCATTGAGCAGTTCTTC.

The chain has TRBV11-1 and TRBJ2-2; 8 bases are shared with TRBD1. The V and J ends lost 5 bases and 7 bases, in that order; junction bases with no gene match: 6. There are 14 residues in the CDR3. CDR1 is SGHAT and CDR2 is FQDESV in the germline V gene (reference sequence). For the CDR3, the DNA is TGTGCCAGCAGCCGGGGACAGGCGGTCGGGGAGCTGTTTTTT. Translation gives CASSRGQAVGELFF.

The chain employs TRBV18 and TRBJ2-7, with D maybe TRBD1 (5 bases). In germline, CDR1 is KGHSH, CDR2 LQKENI. V lost 0 bases to trimming and J lost 3 bases, with 18 bases between them. This CDR3 contains 17 residues. The CDR3: CASSPPILDKRGYEQYF. CDR3 in DNA: TGTGCCAGCTCACCACCGATATTGGACAAGAGAGGCTACGAGCAGTACTTC.

The chain employs TRBV3-1 (or the pseudogene TRBV3-2) and TRBJ1-2, with D maybe TRBD1 (6 bases). Trimming shortened V by 1 base and J by 7 bases, and 13 bases separated the two germline ends. CDR1 LGHDT and CDR2 YNNKEL come from the germline V gene (reference sequence). The CDR3 is 14 amino acids. Here the CDR3 reads CASSQGRGVSGYTF. The CDR3 DNA follows: TGTGCCAGCAGCCAAGGCAGGGGAGTCTCTGGCTACACCTTC.

The chain combines TRBV19 with TRBJ1-2, with D possibly matching TRBD1 (5 bases). CDR1 and CDR2 (germline): LNHDA, SQIVND (reference sequence). V lost 0 bases and J lost 5, with 10 bases in between. There are 14 residues in the CDR3. The CDR3 DNA sequence: TGTGCCAGTAGTATAGACAGGGAGGGATATGGCTACACCTTC. Its protein product is CASSIDREGYGYTF.

The rearrangement uses TRBV7-2 and TRBJ2-1, with D perhaps matching TRBD2 (6 bases). Looked up from germline, CDR1 is SGHTA and CDR2 is FQGNSA. CDR3 length: 15 residues. The germline V and J ends were trimmed by 1 base and 1 base, with 8 bases remaining between them. The CDR3 DNA follows: TGTGCCAGCAGCTTAGTCGGGACTTCCTACAATGAGCAGTTCTTC. As protein: CASSLVGTSYNEQFF.

The chain uses TRBV13 and TRBJ1-1; possible D gene TRBD1, 5 bases. The CDR3 is 15 amino acids. The germline gives CDR1 PRHDT, CDR2 FYEKMQ (reference sequence). The V gene lost 5 bases and the J gene lost 4 bases, with 17 bases spanning the gap. This CDR3 is CASSPRGGMSTEAFF. DNA of the CDR3: TGTGCCAGCAGCCCCCGTGGGGGGATGAGCACTGAAGCTTTCTTT.

The chain is built from TRBV7-3 and TRBJ2-3, with a possible D match to TRBD2 (6 bases). Germline values: CDR1 SGHTA, CDR2 FQGTGA. The CDR3 spans 16 residues. Trimming removed 1 base from V and 0 bases from J, with 11 bases in between. The CDR3 here is CASSLRGSGSTDTQYF. The CDR3 DNA is TGTGCCAGCAGCTTAAGGGGTAGCGGTAGCACAGATACGCAGTATTTT.

The sample holds a few counts of this clone. The chain carries TRBV9 and TRBJ1-4, with D tentatively TRBD1 (5 bases). Trimming left V 3 bases short and J 3 bases short, with 15 bases between. This CDR3 is built from 16 residues. Per the germline V gene, CDR1 is SGDLS and CDR2 is YYNGEE. CDR3 in amino acids: CASSAGPGGANEKLFF. DNA of the CDR3: TGTGCCAGCAGCGCTGGCCCCGGGGGAGCTAATGAAAAACTGTTTTTT.

This clone was seen only a few times. J is TRBJ1-6 and V is TRBV10-2; D not certain. The CDR3 is 14 amino acids. The V gene's germline CDR1 is WSHSY and CDR2 SAAADI. Trimming left V 0 bases short and J 9 bases short, with 9 bases between. The CDR3 sequence is CASSESGRVSPLHF. The DNA for the CDR3 is TGCGCCAGCAGTGAGTCGGGGAGGGTTTCACCCCTCCACTTT.

The count of this clone is one. V gene TRBV19 combines with J gene TRBJ2-6; tentative D call: TRBD1 (6 bases). Trimming left V 8 bases short and J 0 bases short, with 14 bases between. The CDR3 length is 16 residues. Germline V gene data show CDR1 as LNHDA and CDR2 as SQIVND (reference sequence). CDR3 region: CASLPGHSSGANVLTF. The CDR3 DNA reads as TGTGCCAGTTTGCCGGGACACAGCTCTGGGGCCAACGTCCTGACTTTC. The variable domain in full, with the rest retrieved from reference TRBV19 and TRBJ2-6, is DGGITQSPKYLFRKEGQNVTLSCEQNLNHDAMYWYRQDPGQGLRLIYYSQIVNDFQKGDIAEGYSVSREKKESFPLTVTSAQKNPTAFYLCASLPGHSSGANVLTFGAGSRLTVL.

J is TRBJ2-1 and V is TRBV5-1, with 8 bases that match TRBD2. Trimming cost V 0 bases and J 5 bases; bases outside gene matches: 7. The CDR3 spans 16 residues. Germline V CDR1 and CDR2: SGHRS, YFSETQ. CDR3 DNA sequence: TGCGCCAGCAGCTTGGGGGGAGTAGCGGGGCACAATGAGCAGTTCTTC. It encodes CASSLGGVAGHNEQFF.

The chain has TRBV6-6 and TRBJ2-7; possibly TRBD1 for D (6 bases). The germline gives CDR1 MNHNY, CDR2 SVGAGI (reference sequence). V was shortened by 8 bases and J by 6 bases, with 17 bases between the two germline ends. This CDR3 region has 13 residues. CDR3 sequence: CASEIGAGVEQYF. Here the CDR3 DNA reads TGTGCCAGCGAAATAGGGGCAGGGGTCGAGCAGTACTTC.

This rearrangement joins TRBV5-4 to TRBJ2-1; the match to TRBD2 covers 13 bases. With 0 bases clipped from V and 4 bases from J, the junction kept 4 bases outside the gene matches. The CDR3 consists of 17 residues. From germline, CDR1 is SGHNT and CDR2 YYREEE (reference sequence). CDR3 nucleotides: TGTGCCAGCAGCTTGGCGGGGGGACTAGCGGGGTACAATGAGCAGTTCTTC. Its translation is CASSLAGGLAGYNEQFF.